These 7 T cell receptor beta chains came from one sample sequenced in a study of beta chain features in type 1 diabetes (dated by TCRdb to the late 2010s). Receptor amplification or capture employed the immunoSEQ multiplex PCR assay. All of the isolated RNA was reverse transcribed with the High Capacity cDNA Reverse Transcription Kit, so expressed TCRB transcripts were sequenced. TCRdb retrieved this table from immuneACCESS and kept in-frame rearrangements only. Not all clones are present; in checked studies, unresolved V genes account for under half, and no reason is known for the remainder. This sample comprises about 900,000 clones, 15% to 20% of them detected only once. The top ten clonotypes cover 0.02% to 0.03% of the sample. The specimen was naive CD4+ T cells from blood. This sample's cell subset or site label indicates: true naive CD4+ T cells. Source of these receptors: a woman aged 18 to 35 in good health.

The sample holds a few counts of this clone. The CDR3 region has the DNA TGTGCCAGCAGTGACTCTCGGGGAGAGCGAATAAACAATGAGCAGTTCTTC. Residues: CASSDSRGERINNEQFF. The chain carries TRBV25-1 and TRBJ2-1, with D tentatively TRBD2 (5 bases). Trimming pared 3 bases from V and 5 bases from J, leaving 20 bases between. The germline CDR1 and CDR2 sequences are MGHDK and SYGVNS. CDR3 length equals 17 residues.

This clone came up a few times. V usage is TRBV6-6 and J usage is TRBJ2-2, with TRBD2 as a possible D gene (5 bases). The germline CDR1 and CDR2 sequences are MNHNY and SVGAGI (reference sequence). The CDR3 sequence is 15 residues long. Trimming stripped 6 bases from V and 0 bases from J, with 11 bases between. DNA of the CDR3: TGTGCCAGCAGCGTTAGAGGGACGAACACCGGGGAGCTGTTTTTT. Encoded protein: CASSVRGTNTGELFF.

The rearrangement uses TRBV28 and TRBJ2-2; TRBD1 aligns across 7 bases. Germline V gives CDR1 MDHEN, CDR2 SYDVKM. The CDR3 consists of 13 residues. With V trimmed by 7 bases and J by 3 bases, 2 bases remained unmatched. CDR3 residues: CASTRGYTGELFF. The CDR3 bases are TGTGCCAGCACCAGGGGGTACACCGGGGAGCTGTTTTTT.

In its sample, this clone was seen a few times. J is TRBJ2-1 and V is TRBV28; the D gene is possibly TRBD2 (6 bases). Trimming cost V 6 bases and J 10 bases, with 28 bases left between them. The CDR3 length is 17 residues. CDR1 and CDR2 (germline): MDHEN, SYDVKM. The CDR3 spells CASSGTAWGPASGEQFF. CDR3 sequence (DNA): TGTGCCAGCAGCGGGACTGCCTGGGGACCTGCCTCAGGCGAGCAGTTCTTC. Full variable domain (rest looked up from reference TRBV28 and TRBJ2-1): DVKVTQSSRYLVKRTGEKVFLECVQDMDHENMFWYRQDPGLGLRLIYFSYDVKMKEKGDIPEGYSVSREKKERFSLILESASTNQTSMYLCASSGTAWGPASGEQFFGPGTRLTVL.

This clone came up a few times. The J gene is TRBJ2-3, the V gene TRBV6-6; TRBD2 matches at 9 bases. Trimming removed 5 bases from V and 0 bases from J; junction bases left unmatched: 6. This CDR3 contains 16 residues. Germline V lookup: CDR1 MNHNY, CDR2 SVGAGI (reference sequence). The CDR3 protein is CASSSSSGASTDTQYF. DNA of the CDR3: TGTGCCAGCAGTAGCTCTAGCGGGGCTAGCACAGATACGCAGTATTTT.

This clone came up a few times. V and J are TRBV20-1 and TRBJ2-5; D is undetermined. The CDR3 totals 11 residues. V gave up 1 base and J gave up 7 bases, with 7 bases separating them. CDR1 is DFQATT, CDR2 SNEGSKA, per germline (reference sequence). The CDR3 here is CSARVERTQYF. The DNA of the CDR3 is TGCAGTGCTAGAGTGGAGAGGACCCAGTACTTC.

Here the CDR3 reads CASSLAGLGSYEQYF. The CDR3 DNA reads TGTGCCAGCAGTTTAGCGGGGCTGGGATCCTACGAGCAGTACTTC. This chain uses TRBV28 with TRBJ2-7, with a possible D match to TRBD2 (6 bases). This CDR3 has 15 amino acids. Germline lookup yields CDR1 MDHEN and CDR2 SYDVKM. V gave up 2 bases and J gave up 1 base, with 12 bases separating them.